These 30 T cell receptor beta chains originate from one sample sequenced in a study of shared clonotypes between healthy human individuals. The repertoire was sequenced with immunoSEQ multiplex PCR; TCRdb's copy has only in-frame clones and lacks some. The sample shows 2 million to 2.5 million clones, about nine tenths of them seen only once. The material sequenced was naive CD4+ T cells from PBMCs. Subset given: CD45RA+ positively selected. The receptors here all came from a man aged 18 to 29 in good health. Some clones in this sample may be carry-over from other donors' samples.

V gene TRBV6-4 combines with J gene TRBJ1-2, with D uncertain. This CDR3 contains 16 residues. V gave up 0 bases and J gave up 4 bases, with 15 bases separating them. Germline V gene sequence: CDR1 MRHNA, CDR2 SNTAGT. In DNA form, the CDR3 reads TGTGCCAGCAGTGACTCAGAGAGAGTCGATTTCTATGGCTACACCTTC. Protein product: CASSDSERVDFYGYTF.

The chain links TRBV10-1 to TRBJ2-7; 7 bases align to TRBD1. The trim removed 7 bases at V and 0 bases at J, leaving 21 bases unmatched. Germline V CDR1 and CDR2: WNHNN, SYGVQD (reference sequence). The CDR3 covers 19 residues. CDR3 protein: CASIYRIRGPHHSSYEQYF. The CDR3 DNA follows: TGCGCCAGCATCTACCGTATAAGGGGGCCACACCACAGCTCCTACGAGCAGTACTTC.

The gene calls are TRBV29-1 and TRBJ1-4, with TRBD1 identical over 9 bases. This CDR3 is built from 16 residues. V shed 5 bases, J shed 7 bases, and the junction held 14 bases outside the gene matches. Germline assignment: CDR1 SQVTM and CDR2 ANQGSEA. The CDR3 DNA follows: TGCAGCGTTTTTTGGACCGGGGACAGGGTCGCTGAAAAACTGTTTTTT. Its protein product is CSVFWTGDRVAEKLFF.

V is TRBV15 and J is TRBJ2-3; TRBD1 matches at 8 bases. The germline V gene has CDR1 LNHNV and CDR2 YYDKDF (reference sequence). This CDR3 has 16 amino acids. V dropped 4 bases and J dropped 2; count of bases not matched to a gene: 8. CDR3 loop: CATSTGQGYPTDTQYF. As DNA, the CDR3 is TGTGCCACCAGCACCGGACAGGGATATCCCACAGATACGCAGTATTTT.

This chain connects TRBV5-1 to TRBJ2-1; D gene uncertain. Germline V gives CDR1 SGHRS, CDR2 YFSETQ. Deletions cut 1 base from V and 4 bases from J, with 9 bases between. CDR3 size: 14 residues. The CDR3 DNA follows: TGCGCCAGCAGCTTGCCTAGGCGATACAATGAGCAGTTCTTC. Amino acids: CASSLPRRYNEQFF.

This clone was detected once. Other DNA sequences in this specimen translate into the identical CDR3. CDR3 residues: CASSLNNQPQHF. The CDR3, as DNA: TGTGCCAGCAGTCTCAACAATCAGCCCCAGCATTTT. The gene calls are TRBV28 and TRBJ1-5; D unclear. Trimming cost V 5 bases and J 3 bases, with 5 bases left between them. The CDR3 has 12 amino acids. Germline V gives CDR1 MDHEN, CDR2 SYDVKM.

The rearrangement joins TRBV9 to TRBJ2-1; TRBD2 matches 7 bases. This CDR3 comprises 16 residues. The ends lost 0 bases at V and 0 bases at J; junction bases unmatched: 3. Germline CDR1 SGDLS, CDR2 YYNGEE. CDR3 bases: TGTGCCAGCAGCGTAGAGGGCGGGGGCTCCTACAATGAGCAGTTCTTC. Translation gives CASSVEGGGSYNEQFF. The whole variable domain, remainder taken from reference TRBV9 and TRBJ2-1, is DSGVTQTPKHLITATGQRVTLRCSPRSGDLSVYWYQQSLDQGLQFLIQYYNGEERAKGNILERFSAQQFPDLHSELNLSSLELGDSALYFCASSVEGGGSYNEQFFGPGTRLTVL.

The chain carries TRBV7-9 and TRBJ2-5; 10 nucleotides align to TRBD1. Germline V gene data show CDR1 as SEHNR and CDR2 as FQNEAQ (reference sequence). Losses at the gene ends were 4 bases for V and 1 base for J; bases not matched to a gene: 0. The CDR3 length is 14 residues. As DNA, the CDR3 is TGTGCCAGCAGCTGGGACAGGGGCCAAGAGACCCAGTACTTC. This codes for CASSWDRGQETQYF.

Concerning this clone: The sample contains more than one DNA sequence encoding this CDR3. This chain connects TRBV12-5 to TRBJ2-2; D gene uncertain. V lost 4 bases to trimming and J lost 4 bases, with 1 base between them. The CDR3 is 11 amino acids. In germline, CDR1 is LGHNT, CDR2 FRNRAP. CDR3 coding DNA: TGTGCTAGTGGTTCCACCGGGGAGCTGTTTTTT. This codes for CASGSTGELFF.

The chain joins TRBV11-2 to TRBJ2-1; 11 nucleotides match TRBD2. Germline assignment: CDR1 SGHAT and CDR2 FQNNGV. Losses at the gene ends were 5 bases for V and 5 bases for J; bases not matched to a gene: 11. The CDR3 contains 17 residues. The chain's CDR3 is CASSPLAGTSGNNEQFF. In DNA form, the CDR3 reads TGTGCCAGCAGCCCTTTAGCCGGGACTAGCGGAAACAATGAGCAGTTCTTC.

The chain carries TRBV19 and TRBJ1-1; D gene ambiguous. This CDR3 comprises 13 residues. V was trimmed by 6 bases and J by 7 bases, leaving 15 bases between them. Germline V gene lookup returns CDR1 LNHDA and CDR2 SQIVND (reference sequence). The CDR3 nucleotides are TGTGCCAGTAGCCCGGGGAGGGATCGTGAAGCTTTCTTT. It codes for CASSPGRDREAFF.

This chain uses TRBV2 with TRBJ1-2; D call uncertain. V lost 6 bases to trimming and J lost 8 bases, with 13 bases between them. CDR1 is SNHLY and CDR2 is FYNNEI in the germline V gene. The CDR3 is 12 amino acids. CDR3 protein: CASSGGILGYTF. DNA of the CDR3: TGTGCCAGCAGCGGCGGGATTTTGGGCTACACCTTC. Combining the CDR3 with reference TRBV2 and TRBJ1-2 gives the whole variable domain EPEVTQTPSHQVTQMGQEVILRCVPISNHLYFYWYRQILGQKVEFLVSFYNNEISEKSEIFDDQFSVERPDGSNFTLKIRSTKLEDSAMYFCASSGGILGYTFGSGTRLTVV.

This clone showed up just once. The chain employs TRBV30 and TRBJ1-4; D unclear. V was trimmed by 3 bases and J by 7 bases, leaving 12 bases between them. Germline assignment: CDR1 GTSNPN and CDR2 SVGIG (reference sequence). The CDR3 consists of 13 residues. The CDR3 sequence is CAWSPGRREKLFF. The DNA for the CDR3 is TGTGCCTGGAGCCCGGGTCGGCGTGAAAAACTGTTTTTT.

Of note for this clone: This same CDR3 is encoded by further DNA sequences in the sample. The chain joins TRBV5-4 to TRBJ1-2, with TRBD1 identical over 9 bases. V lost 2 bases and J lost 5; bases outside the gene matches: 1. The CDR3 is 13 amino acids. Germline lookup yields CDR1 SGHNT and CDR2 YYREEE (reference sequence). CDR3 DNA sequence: TGTGCCAGCAGCTTAGACAGGGGGTATGGCTACACCTTC. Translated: CASSLDRGYGYTF.

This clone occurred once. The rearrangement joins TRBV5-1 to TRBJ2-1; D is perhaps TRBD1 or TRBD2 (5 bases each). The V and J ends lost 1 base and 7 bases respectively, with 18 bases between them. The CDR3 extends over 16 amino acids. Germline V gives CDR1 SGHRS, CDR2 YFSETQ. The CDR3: CASSLPRDPAVNEQFF. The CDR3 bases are TGCGCCAGCAGCTTGCCCCGGGACCCCGCGGTGAATGAGCAGTTCTTC.

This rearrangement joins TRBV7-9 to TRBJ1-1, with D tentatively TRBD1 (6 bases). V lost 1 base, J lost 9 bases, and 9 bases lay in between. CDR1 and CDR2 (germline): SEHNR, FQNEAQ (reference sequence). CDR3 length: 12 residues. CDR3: CASSLGQGKAFF. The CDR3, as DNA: TGTGCCAGCAGCTTAGGGCAGGGGAAAGCTTTCTTT.

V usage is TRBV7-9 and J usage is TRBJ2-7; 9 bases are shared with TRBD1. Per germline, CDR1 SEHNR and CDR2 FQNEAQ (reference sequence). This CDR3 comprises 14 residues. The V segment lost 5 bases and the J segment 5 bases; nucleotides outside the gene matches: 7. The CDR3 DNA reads TGTGCCAGCAGCACCCGGGACAGGGATCACGAGCAGTACTTC. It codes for CASSTRDRDHEQYF.

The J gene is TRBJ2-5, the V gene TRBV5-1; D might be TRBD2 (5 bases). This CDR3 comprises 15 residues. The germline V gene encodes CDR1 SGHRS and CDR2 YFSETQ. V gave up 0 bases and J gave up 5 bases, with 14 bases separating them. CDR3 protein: CASSLGGMEWETQYF. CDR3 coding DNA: TGCGCCAGCAGCTTGGGAGGGATGGAGTGGGAGACCCAGTACTTC.

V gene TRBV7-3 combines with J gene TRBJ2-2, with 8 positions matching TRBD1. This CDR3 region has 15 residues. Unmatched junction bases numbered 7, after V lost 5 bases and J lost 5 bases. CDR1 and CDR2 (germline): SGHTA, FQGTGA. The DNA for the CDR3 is TGTGCCAGCAGCCTGGGCAGGGGGCGAACCGGGGAGCTGTTTTTT. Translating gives CASSLGRGRTGELFF.

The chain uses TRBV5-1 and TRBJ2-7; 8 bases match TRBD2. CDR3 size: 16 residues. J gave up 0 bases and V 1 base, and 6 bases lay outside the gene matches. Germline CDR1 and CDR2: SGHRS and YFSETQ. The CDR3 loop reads CASSLHQRELSYEQYF. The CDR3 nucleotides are TGCGCCAGCAGCTTGCATCAGCGGGAGCTCTCCTACGAGCAGTACTTC.

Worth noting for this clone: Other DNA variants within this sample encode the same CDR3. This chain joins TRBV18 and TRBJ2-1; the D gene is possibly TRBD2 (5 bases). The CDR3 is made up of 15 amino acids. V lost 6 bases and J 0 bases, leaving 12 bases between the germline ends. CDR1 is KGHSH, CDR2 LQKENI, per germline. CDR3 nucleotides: TGTGCCAGCTCGGCTGCGGGTTTCTCCTACAATGAGCAGTTCTTC. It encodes CASSAAGFSYNEQFF.

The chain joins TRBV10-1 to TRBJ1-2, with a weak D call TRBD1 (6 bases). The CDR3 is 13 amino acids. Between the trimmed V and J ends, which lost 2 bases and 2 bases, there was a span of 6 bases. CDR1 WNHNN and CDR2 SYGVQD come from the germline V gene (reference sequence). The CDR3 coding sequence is TGCGCCAGCAGTGAGGGACAGAACTATGGCTACACCTTC. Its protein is CASSEGQNYGYTF.

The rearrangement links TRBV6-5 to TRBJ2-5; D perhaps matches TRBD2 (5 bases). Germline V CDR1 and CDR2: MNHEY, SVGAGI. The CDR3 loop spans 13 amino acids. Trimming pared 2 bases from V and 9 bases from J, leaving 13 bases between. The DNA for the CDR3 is TGTGCCAGCAGTTACCAGGTGGGAGTCCCCCAGTACTTC. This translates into CASSYQVGVPQYF.

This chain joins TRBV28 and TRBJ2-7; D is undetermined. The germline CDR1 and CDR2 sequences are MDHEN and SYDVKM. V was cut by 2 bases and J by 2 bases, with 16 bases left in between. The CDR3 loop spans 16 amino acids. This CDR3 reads CASSLEGADGAYEQYF. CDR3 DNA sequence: TGTGCCAGCAGTTTAGAAGGAGCCGATGGGGCCTACGAGCAGTACTTC.

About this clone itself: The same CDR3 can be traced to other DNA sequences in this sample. The CDR3, as DNA: TGCAGTGCTCCACGGGGAGATGGCTACACCTTC. Translated, it gives CSAPRGDGYTF. The chain uses TRBV20-1 and TRBJ1-2; no firm D call. V lost 5 bases to trimming and J lost 6 bases, with 10 bases between them. The CDR3 contains 11 residues. Germline CDR1 and CDR2: DFQATT and SNEGSKA (reference sequence).

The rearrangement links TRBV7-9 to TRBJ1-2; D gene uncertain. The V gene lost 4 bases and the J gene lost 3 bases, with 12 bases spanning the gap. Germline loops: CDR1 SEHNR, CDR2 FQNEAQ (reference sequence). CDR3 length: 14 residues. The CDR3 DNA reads TGTGCCAGCAGCTCCACCGGACGCGACTATGGCTACACCTTC. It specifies CASSSTGRDYGYTF.

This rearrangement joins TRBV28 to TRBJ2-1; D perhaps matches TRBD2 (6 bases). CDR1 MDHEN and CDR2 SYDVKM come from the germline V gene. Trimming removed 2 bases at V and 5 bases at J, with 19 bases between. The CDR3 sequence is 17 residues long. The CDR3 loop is CASSLSLWGAGNNEQFF. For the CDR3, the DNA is TGTGCCAGCAGTTTAAGCCTTTGGGGCGCGGGAAACAATGAGCAGTTCTTC. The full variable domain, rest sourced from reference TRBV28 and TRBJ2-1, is DVKVTQSSRYLVKRTGEKVFLECVQDMDHENMFWYRQDPGLGLRLIYFSYDVKMKEKGDIPEGYSVSREKKERFSLILESASTNQTSMYLCASSLSLWGAGNNEQFFGPGTRLTVL.

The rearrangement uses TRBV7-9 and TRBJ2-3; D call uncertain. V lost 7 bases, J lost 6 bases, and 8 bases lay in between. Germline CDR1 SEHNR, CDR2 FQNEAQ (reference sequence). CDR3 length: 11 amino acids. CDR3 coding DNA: TGTGCCAGCACCGACTCGGATACGCAGTATTTT. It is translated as CASTDSDTQYF.

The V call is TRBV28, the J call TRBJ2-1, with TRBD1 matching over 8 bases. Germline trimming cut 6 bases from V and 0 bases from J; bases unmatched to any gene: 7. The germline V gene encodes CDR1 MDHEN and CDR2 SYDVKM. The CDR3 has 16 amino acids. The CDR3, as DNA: TGTGCCAGCAGCCCTCAGGGGGCTAGCTCCTACAATGAGCAGTTCTTC. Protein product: CASSPQGASSYNEQFF. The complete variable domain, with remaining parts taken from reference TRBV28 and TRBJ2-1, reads DVKVTQSSRYLVKRTGEKVFLECVQDMDHENMFWYRQDPGLGLRLIYFSYDVKMKEKGDIPEGYSVSREKKERFSLILESASTNQTSMYLCASSPQGASSYNEQFFGPGTRLTVL.

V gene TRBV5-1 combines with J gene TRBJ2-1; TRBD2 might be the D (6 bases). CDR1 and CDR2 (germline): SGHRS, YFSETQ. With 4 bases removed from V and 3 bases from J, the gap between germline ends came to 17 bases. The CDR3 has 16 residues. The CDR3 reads CASSPDPGLNYNEQFF. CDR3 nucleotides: TGCGCCAGCAGCCCGGATCCGGGACTCAACTACAATGAGCAGTTCTTC.